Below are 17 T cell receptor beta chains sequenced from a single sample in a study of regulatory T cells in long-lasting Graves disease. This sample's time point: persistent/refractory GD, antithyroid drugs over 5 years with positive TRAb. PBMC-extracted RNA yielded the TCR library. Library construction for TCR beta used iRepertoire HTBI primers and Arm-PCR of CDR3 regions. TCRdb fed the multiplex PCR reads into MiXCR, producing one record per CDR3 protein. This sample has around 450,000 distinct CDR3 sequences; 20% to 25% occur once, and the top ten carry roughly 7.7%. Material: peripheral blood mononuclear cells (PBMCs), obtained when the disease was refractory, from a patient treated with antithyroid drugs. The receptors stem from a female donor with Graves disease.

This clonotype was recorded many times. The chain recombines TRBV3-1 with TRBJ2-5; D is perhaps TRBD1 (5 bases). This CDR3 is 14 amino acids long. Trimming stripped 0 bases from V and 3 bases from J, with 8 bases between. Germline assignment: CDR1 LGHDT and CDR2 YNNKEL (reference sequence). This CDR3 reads CASSQEVREETQYF. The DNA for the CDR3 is TGTGCCAGCAGCCAAGAGGTCAGGGAAGAGACCCAGTACTTC.

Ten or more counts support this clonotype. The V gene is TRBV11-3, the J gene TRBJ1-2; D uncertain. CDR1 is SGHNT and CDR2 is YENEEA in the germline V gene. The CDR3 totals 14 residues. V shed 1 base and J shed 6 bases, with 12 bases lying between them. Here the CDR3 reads CASSLVPQRNGYTF. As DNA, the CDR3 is TGTGCCAGCAGCTTAGTTCCACAGAGGAATGGCTACACCTTC. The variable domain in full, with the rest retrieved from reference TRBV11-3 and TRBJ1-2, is EAGVVQSPRYKIIEKKQPVAFWCNPISGHNTLYWYLQNLGQGPELLIRYENEEAVDDSQLPKDRFSAERLKGVDSTLKIQPAELGDSAVYLCASSLVPQRNGYTFGSGTRLTVV.

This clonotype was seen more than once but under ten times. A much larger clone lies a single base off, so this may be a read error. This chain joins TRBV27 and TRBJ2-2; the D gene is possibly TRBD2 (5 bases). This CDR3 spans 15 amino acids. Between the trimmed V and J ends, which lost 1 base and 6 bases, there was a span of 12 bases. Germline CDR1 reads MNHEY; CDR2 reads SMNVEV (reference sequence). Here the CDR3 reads CASSLYAGGAGELFF. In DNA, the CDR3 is TGTGCCAGCAGTTTATACGCAGGAGGAGCCGGGGAGCTGTTTTTT.

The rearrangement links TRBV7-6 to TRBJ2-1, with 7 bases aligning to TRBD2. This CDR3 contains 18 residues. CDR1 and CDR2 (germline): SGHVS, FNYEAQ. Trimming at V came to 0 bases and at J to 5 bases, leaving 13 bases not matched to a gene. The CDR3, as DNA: TGTGCCAGCAGCTTAGCCCCCTTACTGGCGGGAGCTCACAATGAGCAGTTCTTC. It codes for CASSLAPLLAGAHNEQFF.

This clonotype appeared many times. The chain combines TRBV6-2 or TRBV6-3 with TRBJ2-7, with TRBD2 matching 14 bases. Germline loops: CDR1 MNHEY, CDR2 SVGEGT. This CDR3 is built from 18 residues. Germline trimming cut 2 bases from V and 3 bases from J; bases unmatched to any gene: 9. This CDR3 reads CASSYGTSGRREDYEQYF. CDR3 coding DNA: TGTGCCAGCAGTTACGGGACTAGCGGGAGAAGAGAGGACTACGAGCAGTACTTC.

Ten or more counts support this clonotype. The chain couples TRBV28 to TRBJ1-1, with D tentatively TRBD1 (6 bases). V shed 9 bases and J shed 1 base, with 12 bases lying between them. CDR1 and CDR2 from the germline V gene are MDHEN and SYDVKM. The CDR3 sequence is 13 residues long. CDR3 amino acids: CASRQVSNTEAFF. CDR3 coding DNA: TGTGCCAGTCGACAGGTATCGAACACTGAAGCTTTCTTT.

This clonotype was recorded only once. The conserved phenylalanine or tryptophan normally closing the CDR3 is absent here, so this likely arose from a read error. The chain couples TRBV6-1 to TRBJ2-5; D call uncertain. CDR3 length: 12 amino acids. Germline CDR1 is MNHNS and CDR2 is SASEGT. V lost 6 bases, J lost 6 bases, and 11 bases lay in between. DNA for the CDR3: TGTGCCAGCAGACTCGACGAAAAGACCCAGTACTCC. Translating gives CASRLDEKTQYS.

The CDR3 DNA sequence: TGTGCCAGCAGTTCCTTGGGGAGGGTGAACACTGAAGCTTTCTTT. This encodes CASSSLGRVNTEAFF. The chain recombines TRBV5-5 with TRBJ1-1; no clear D gene. The V end was cut by 5 bases, the J end by 0 bases, with 14 bases between. Germline assignment: CDR1 SGHKS and CDR2 YYEKEE (reference sequence). The CDR3 has 15 residues.

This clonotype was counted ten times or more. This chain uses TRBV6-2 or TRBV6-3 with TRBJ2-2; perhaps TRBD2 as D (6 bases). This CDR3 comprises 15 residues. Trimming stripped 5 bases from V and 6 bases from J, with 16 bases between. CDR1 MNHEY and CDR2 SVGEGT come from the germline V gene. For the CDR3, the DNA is TGTGCCAGCAGTCACCCGGGACTCTCCTCCGGGGAGCTGTTTTTT. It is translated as CASSHPGLSSGELFF.

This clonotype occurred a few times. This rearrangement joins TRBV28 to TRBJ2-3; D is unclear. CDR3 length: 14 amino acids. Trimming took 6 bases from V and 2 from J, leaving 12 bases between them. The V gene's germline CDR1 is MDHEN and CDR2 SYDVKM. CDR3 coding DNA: TGTGCCAGCAGCCGCGAAGGATTCACAGATACGCAGTATTTT. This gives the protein CASSREGFTDTQYF. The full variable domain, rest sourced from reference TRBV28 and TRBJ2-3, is DVKVTQSSRYLVKRTGEKVFLECVQDMDHENMFWYRQDPGLGLRLIYFSYDVKMKEKGDIPEGYSVSREKKERFSLILESASTNQTSMYLCASSREGFTDTQYFGPGTRLTVL.

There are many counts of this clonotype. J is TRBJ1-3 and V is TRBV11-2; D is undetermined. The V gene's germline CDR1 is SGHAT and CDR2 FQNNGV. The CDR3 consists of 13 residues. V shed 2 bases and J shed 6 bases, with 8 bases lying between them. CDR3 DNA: TGTGCCAGCAGCTTATTTAGGTCAAACACCATATATTTT. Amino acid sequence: CASSLFRSNTIYF. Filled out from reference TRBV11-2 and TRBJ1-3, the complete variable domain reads EAGVAQSPRYKIIEKRQSVAFWCNPISGHATLYWYQQILGQGPKLLIQFQNNGVVDDSQLPKDRFSAERLKGVDSTLKIQPAKLEDSAVYLCASSLFRSNTIYFGEGSWLTVV.

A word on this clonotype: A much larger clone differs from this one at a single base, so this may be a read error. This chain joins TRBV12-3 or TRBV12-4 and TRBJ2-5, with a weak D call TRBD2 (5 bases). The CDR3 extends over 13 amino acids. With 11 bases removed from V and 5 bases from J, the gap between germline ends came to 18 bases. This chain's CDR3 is CAGSLRVAETQYF. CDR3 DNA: TGTGCCGGCTCCTTGAGGGTGGCGGAGACCCAGTACTTC.

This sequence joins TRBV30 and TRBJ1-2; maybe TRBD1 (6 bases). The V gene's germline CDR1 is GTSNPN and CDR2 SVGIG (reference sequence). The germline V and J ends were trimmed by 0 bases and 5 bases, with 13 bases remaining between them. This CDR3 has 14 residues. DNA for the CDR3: TGTGCCTGGAGTGTAGTGGACAGATATTATGGCTACACCTTC. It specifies CAWSVVDRYYGYTF. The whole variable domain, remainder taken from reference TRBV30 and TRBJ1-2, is SQTIHQWPATLVQPVGSPLSLECTVEGTSNPNLYWYRQAAGRGLQLLFYSVGIGQISSEVPQNLSASRPQDRQFILSSKKLLLSDSGFYLCAWSVVDRYYGYTFGSGTRLTVV.

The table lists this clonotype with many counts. CDR3 region: CASSIGAGASLNEQYF. Written as DNA, the CDR3 is TGTGCCAGTAGTATTGGGGCAGGGGCGTCGCTAAACGAGCAGTACTTC. The genes are TRBV19 and TRBJ2-7, with D possibly being TRBD1 (6 bases). Per germline, CDR1 LNHDA and CDR2 SQIVND (reference sequence). This CDR3 spans 16 amino acids. V was cut by 3 bases and J by 5 bases, with 20 bases left in between.

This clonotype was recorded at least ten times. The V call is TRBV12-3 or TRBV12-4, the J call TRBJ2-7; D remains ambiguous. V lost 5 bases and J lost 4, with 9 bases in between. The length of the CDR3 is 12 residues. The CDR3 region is CASSQKRYEQYF. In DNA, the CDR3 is TGTGCCAGCAGTCAGAAACGATACGAGCAGTACTTC.

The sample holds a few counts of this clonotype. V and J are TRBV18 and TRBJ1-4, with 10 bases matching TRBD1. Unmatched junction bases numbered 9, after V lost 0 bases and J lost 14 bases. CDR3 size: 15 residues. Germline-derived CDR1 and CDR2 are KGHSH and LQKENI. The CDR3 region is CASSPPRDRGERLFF. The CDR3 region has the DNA TGTGCCAGCTCACCACCGCGGGACAGGGGTGAAAGGCTGTTTTTT.

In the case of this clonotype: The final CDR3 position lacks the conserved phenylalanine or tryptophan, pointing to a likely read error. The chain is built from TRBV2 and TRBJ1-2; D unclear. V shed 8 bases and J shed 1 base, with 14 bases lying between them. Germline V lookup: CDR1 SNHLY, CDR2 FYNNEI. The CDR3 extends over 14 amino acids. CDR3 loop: CASGWREDNYGYTS. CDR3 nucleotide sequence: TGTGCCAGCGGTTGGAGAGAAGATAACTATGGCTACACCTCC.